This entry lists 20 T cell receptor beta chains sequenced from one sample in a study of blood T cell repertoires in COVID-19 (dated by TCRdb to 2019 to 2021). Receptors were amplified or captured by the immunoSEQ multiplex PCR assay. TCRdb's version of the immuneACCESS table is confined to in-frame rearrangements and falls short of the full clone set. An unresolved V gene accounts for under half of the shortfall where checked; the remainder is of unknown origin. This sample lists 200,000 to 250,000 clones; 80% were detected once. The top ten constitute around 5.8% of the sample. Material: peripheral blood. These receptors were obtained from a woman in her sixties or seventies with acute or convalescent COVID-19.

This clone was counted a single time. The chain has TRBV18 and TRBJ1-5, with no clear D. The V and J ends lost 7 bases and 3 bases respectively, with 10 bases between them. The CDR3 is 13 residues long. Germline assignment: CDR1 KGHSH and CDR2 LQKENI. CDR3 in DNA: TGTGCCAGCTTAGCGGATACCAATCAGCCCCAGCATTTT. Amino acids: CASLADTNQPQHF. Based on the CDR3 plus reference TRBV18 and TRBJ1-5, the full variable domain is NAGVMQNPRHLVRRRGQEARLRCSPMKGHSHVYWYRQLPEEGLKFMVYLQKENIIDESGMPKERFSAEFPKEGPSILRIQQVVRGDSAAYFCASLADTNQPQHFGDGTRLSIL.

The rearrangement links TRBV6-5 to TRBJ1-4; D might be TRBD1 (5 bases). Germline V gene data show CDR1 as MNHEY and CDR2 as SVGAGI. The CDR3 spans 16 residues. Trimming removed 2 bases at V and 1 base at J, with 11 bases between. The DNA of the CDR3 is TGTGCCAGCAGTTACCAGTGGGGGGGAACTAATGAAAAACTGTTTTTT. It is translated as CASSYQWGGTNEKLFF.

The sample holds a few counts of this clone. The rearrangement uses TRBV18 and TRBJ1-4; D remains ambiguous. Germline CDR1 KGHSH, CDR2 LQKENI. CDR3 length: 15 residues. Trimming removed 0 bases from V and 8 bases from J, with 13 bases in between. The CDR3 nucleotides read TGTGCCAGCTCACCACCAGGAGCCGCCGAGGAAAAACTGTTTTTT. Its translation is CASSPPGAAEEKLFF. Looking up the rest from reference TRBV18 and TRBJ1-4 gives the full variable domain: NAGVMQNPRHLVRRRGQEARLRCSPMKGHSHVYWYRQLPEEGLKFMVYLQKENIIDESGMPKERFSAEFPKEGPSILRIQQVVRGDSAAYFCASSPPGAAEEKLFFGSGTQLSVL.

The chain uses TRBV6-5 and TRBJ1-2, with TRBD1 matching 8 bases. Germline lookup yields CDR1 MNHEY and CDR2 SVGAGI. CDR3 length: 13 amino acids. Losses at the gene ends were 6 bases for V and 2 bases for J; bases not matched to a gene: 2. CDR3 sequence reads: CASRGQGNYGYTF. In DNA, the CDR3 is TGTGCCAGCAGAGGACAGGGCAACTATGGCTACACCTTC.

The rearrangement joins TRBV6-5 to TRBJ1-5; TRBD1 is a possible D gene (6 bases). The V end was cut by 9 bases, the J end by 0 bases, with 15 bases between. CDR3 length: 15 amino acids. Germline V gives CDR1 MNHEY, CDR2 SVGAGI. The CDR3 sequence: CASTRGGGSNQPQHF. CDR3 DNA sequence: TGTGCCAGTACCCGGGGAGGGGGTAGCAATCAGCCCCAGCATTTT.

The chain uses TRBV12-3 or TRBV12-4 and TRBJ2-7; a weak D match, TRBD1 (6 bases). Trimming shortened V by 4 bases and J by 3 bases, and 10 bases separated the two germline ends. The CDR3 is 13 amino acids. The CDR3 here is CASSWTVIYEQYF. The CDR3 DNA sequence: TGTGCCAGCAGTTGGACAGTGATCTACGAGCAGTACTTC.

DNA for the CDR3: TGTGCCAGCAGTTACTTGACAGGGAGGTCGGAAGCTTTCTTT. As protein: CASSYLTGRSEAFF. The chain is built from TRBV6-6 and TRBJ1-1; 7 bases fit TRBD1. Trimming took 1 base from V and 8 from J; bases not matched to a gene: 7. The CDR3 runs 14 residues. Germline CDR1 is MNHNY and CDR2 is SVGAGI (reference sequence).

This clone was recorded a few times. The genes are TRBV2 and TRBJ2-3; TRBD2 matches at 13 bases. The germline V gene has CDR1 SNHLY and CDR2 FYNNEI. Trimming cost V 7 bases and J 4 bases; bases outside gene matches: 5. The CDR3 spans 15 residues. The DNA for the CDR3 is TGTGCCAGCACCAGGACTAGCGGGAGACCAGATACGCAGTATTTT. This sequence encodes CASTRTSGRPDTQYF.

V and J are TRBV27 and TRBJ1-4; D is unclear. V dropped 6 bases and J dropped 5 bases, with 22 bases sitting between them. CDR1 and CDR2 (germline): MNHEY, SMNVEV (reference sequence). The CDR3 covers 17 residues. CDR3: CASSPTPGRVKNEKLFF. CDR3 DNA sequence: TGTGCCAGCAGCCCAACCCCGGGGAGGGTGAAGAATGAAAAACTGTTTTTT.

This clone was counted a single time. The chain links TRBV27 to TRBJ1-2; 7 bases agree with TRBD1. Trimming removed 6 bases from V and 2 bases from J; junction bases left unmatched: 9. Germline loops: CDR1 MNHEY, CDR2 SMNVEV (reference sequence). The CDR3 contains 15 residues. CDR3 coding DNA: TGTGCCAGCAGAGCCCAGGGGGTTGGGAACTATGGCTACACCTTC. Encoded protein: CASRAQGVGNYGYTF.

This clone has a single count. This chain links TRBV6-5 with TRBJ1-6; D is undetermined. The germline V and J ends were trimmed by 0 bases and 2 bases, with 8 bases remaining between them. Germline V CDR1 and CDR2: MNHEY, SVGAGI. The CDR3 length is 16 residues. DNA for the CDR3: TGTGCCAGCAGTTACTCGTTCAGGACCTATAATTCACCCCTCCACTTT. Protein sequence: CASSYSFRTYNSPLHF.

V is TRBV7-2 and J is TRBJ2-1; 7 bases are a match to TRBD2. The CDR3 length is 15 residues. V was clipped by 3 bases and J by 7 bases; unmatched bases: 9. Germline V gives CDR1 SGHTA, CDR2 FQGNSA. For the CDR3, the DNA is TGTGCCAGCAGCTTCGGGGGGAGAGCCGCAAATGAGCAGTTCTTC. It codes for CASSFGGRAANEQFF.

The rearrangement uses TRBV2 and TRBJ1-2; D ambiguous. V shed 5 bases and J shed 7 bases, with 8 bases lying between them. The germline V gene has CDR1 SNHLY and CDR2 FYNNEI. The CDR3 is made up of 11 amino acids. Here the CDR3 DNA reads TGTGCCAGCAGTCGGTTCCCTGGCTACACCTTC. Its translation is CASSRFPGYTF.

CDR3 sequence: CASSLLGQGDLDEQFF. The CDR3 bases are TGTGCCAGCAGCTTATTAGGACAGGGGGATCTCGATGAGCAGTTCTTC. The chain uses TRBV7-9 and TRBJ2-1, with TRBD1 matching 10 bases. Germline V lookup: CDR1 SEHNR, CDR2 FQNEAQ (reference sequence). V lost 2 bases and J lost 8; bases outside the gene matches: 9. The CDR3 contains 16 residues.

The V gene is TRBV10-2, the J gene TRBJ1-4; unclear D gene. The length of the CDR3 is 14 residues. With 0 bases removed from V and 8 bases from J, the gap between germline ends came to 10 bases. CDR1 and CDR2 from the germline V gene are WSHSY and SAAADI. The CDR3 nucleotides read TGCGCCAGCAGTGAGTCGAACGGGGTGGAAAAACTGTTTTTT. Translating gives CASSESNGVEKLFF.

To note about this clone: One end of the junction is discordant with germline, which a read error may explain. J is TRBJ2-3 and V is TRBV10-2, with D tentatively TRBD2 (6 bases). Germline CDR1 and CDR2: WSHSY and SAAADI. The CDR3 sequence is 13 residues long. CDR3 nucleotides: TGCGCCAGCAGTGTCGGGAGCATAGATACGCAGTATTTT. Encoded protein: CASSVGSIDTQYF.

The gene calls are TRBV18 and TRBJ1-4; TRBD1 aligns across 12 bases. The length of the CDR3 is 17 residues. Trimming took 3 bases from V and 2 from J; bases not matched to a gene: 4. CDR1 and CDR2 (germline): KGHSH, LQKENI. Here the CDR3 DNA reads TGTGCCAGCTCACCTGGGACAGGGGGCAGGACTAATGAAAAACTGTTTTTT. It encodes CASSPGTGGRTNEKLFF.

This chain joins TRBV5-1 and TRBJ2-5, with 7 positions matching TRBD1. Unmatched junction bases numbered 3, after V lost 2 bases and J lost 2 bases. Germline assignment: CDR1 SGHRS and CDR2 YFSETQ. The CDR3 sequence is 14 residues long. The CDR3 loop reads CASSFQTGQETQYF. In DNA form, the CDR3 reads TGCGCCAGCAGCTTCCAGACAGGGCAAGAGACCCAGTACTTC.

This chain uses TRBV28 with TRBJ2-7, with D perhaps matching TRBD2 (6 bases). Trimming removed 1 base at V and 1 base at J, with 14 bases between. CDR1 is MDHEN and CDR2 is SYDVKM in the germline V gene. The CDR3 totals 16 residues. CDR3 sequence: CASSLFGGISSYEQYF. Written as DNA, the CDR3 is TGTGCCAGCAGTTTATTCGGGGGAATCTCATCCTACGAGCAGTACTTC.

This clone was recorded a few times. The chain joins TRBV15 to TRBJ1-2, with 7 bases that match TRBD1. The trim removed 2 bases at V and 3 bases at J, leaving 12 bases unmatched. Per the germline V gene, CDR1 is LNHNV and CDR2 is YYDKDF (reference sequence). The CDR3 has 17 residues. The CDR3 here is CATSRSVQGRTDYGYTF. The CDR3 coding sequence is TGTGCCACCAGCAGATCAGTACAGGGGCGGACTGACTATGGCTACACCTTC.